Below are 28 T cell receptor beta chains sequenced from a single sample in a study of shared clonotypes between healthy human individuals. Some clones are missing from TCRdb's copy, which holds only in-frame ones; the method was immunoSEQ multiplex PCR. The data contain 730,000 or so clones, approximately 75% of them singletons. The sample taken for sequencing was memory CD4+ T cells sorted from blood. Indicated subset: CD45RA-negative fraction. The receptors come from a woman aged 25 to 45 in good health.

This clone was seen only a few times. The rearrangement joins TRBV4-1 to TRBJ1-4; 9 bases map to TRBD1. With V trimmed by 1 base and J by 5 bases, 5 bases remained unmatched. The CDR3 loop spans 16 amino acids. Germline V gives CDR1 MGHRA, CDR2 YSYEKL. CDR3 coding DNA: TGCGCCAGCAGCCAAGTAGGGGGGACAGGGAATGAAAAACTGTTTTTT. Translating it yields CASSQVGGTGNEKLFF.

The J gene is TRBJ2-1, the V gene TRBV7-8; 8 bases fit TRBD2. The V gene end was trimmed by 2 bases and the J gene end by 12 bases; junction bases not matched to a gene: 3. The CDR3 is 12 amino acids. In germline, CDR1 is SGHVS, CDR2 FQNEAQ. CDR3 in amino acids: CASSLSGRGQFF. Written as DNA, the CDR3 is TGTGCCAGCAGCTTAAGCGGGAGAGGGCAGTTCTTC.

J is TRBJ1-1 and V is TRBV7-9; D not resolved. Germline CDR1 is SEHNR and CDR2 is FQNEAQ (reference sequence). Trimming pared 4 bases from V and 5 bases from J, leaving 17 bases between. CDR3 length: 15 amino acids. The CDR3 reads CASSSGGSVKTEAFF. In DNA, the CDR3 is TGTGCCAGCAGCTCCGGTGGATCGGTCAAGACTGAAGCTTTCTTT.

The chain combines TRBV28 with TRBJ1-2; D uncertain. Trimming shortened V by 6 bases and J by 4 bases, and 12 bases separated the two germline ends. CDR3 length: 13 residues. The V gene's germline CDR1 is MDHEN and CDR2 SYDVKM. The CDR3 protein is CASSLGSLYGYTF. CDR3 nucleotides: TGTGCCAGCAGCCTAGGGAGCCTCTATGGCTACACCTTC.

In the case of this clone: A much more abundant neighbour one base away suggests this may be a read error. The chain has TRBV28 and TRBJ1-5; D not certain. The germline V gene has CDR1 MDHEN and CDR2 SYDVKM. The CDR3 is 13 amino acids. With 1 base removed from V and 2 bases from J, the gap between germline ends came to 3 bases. CDR3 nucleotides: TGTGCCAGCAGTTTATATCGCAATCAGCCCCAGCATTTT. Its translation is CASSLYRNQPQHF.

This sequence joins TRBV20-1 and TRBJ2-1; D is unclear. This CDR3 is built from 10 residues. The V gene's germline CDR1 is DFQATT and CDR2 SNEGSKA (reference sequence). Trimming stripped 6 bases from V and 6 bases from J, with 6 bases between. CDR3 sequence (DNA): TGCAGTGCCCCAGCCAATGAGCAGTTCTTC. This gives the protein CSAPANEQFF.

Details on this clone: At the DNA level, this CDR3 is encoded by other sequences in the same sample as well. The chain has TRBV30 and TRBJ2-7; D might be TRBD2 (6 bases). The CDR3 extends over 13 amino acids. Germline V gives CDR1 GTSNPN, CDR2 SVGIG (reference sequence). V shed 0 bases and J shed 2 bases, with 8 bases lying between them. CDR3 in DNA: TGTGCCTGGAGTGTAGGCGGGGCCTACGAGCAGTACTTC. It yields the protein CAWSVGGAYEQYF.

The V call is TRBV4-1, the J call TRBJ1-5; D is ambiguous. The CDR3 is 13 residues long. From germline, CDR1 is MGHRA and CDR2 YSYEKL. The V end lost 1 base, the J end lost 5 bases, and 6 bases lay between the germline ends. In DNA, the CDR3 is TGCGCCAGCAGCCAAGTCTCGGATCAGCCCCAGCATTTT. Translated: CASSQVSDQPQHF.

The chain is built from TRBV19 and TRBJ2-1; 7 bases agree with TRBD2. This CDR3 has 17 residues. The V and J ends lost 5 bases and 7 bases, in that order; junction bases with no gene match: 17. Germline lookup yields CDR1 LNHDA and CDR2 SQIVND (reference sequence). CDR3 residues: CASSLRVGREILNEQFF. CDR3 DNA: TGTGCCAGTAGTCTCCGGGTCGGGCGGGAGATCTTGAATGAGCAGTTCTTC.

V usage is TRBV7-2 and J usage is TRBJ1-2; 12 positions match TRBD1. The junction had 4 bases not matched to a gene; V was cut back by 4 bases and J by 7 bases. Per germline, CDR1 SGHTA and CDR2 FQGNSA. The CDR3 loop spans 14 amino acids. Written as DNA, the CDR3 is TGTGCCAGCAGCTCCGGGACAGGGGGCGTTGGCTACACCTTC. Its protein is CASSSGTGGVGYTF.

The gene calls are TRBV7-8 and TRBJ1-5, with a possible D match to TRBD1 (6 bases). Germline CDR1 SGHVS, CDR2 FQNEAQ. Trimming left V 4 bases short and J 2 bases short, with 18 bases between. The CDR3 sequence is 17 residues long. The CDR3 here is CASSSGVSGSGNQPQHF. The CDR3 nucleotides are TGTGCCAGCAGCTCAGGGGTGAGTGGTTCCGGCAATCAGCCCCAGCATTTT.

The chain combines TRBV28 with TRBJ2-7, with D hard to call. The CDR3 runs to 14 residues. Germline V gene sequence: CDR1 MDHEN, CDR2 SYDVKM. V was clipped by 8 bases and J by 3 bases, with 17 bases between them. The CDR3 DNA reads TGTGCCAGCCTCTCCCTAGGACGGATCTACGAGCAGTACTTC. This codes for CASLSLGRIYEQYF.

The CDR3 is CASSDGRRTLSSYEQYF. For the CDR3, the DNA is TGTGCCAGCAGTGACGGTAGACGGACTCTTAGCTCCTACGAGCAGTACTTC. The chain has TRBV2 and TRBJ2-7; D may be TRBD2 (5 bases). Germline loops: CDR1 SNHLY, CDR2 FYNNEI. The CDR3 is 17 amino acids. Trimming shortened V by 3 bases and J by 0 bases, and 18 bases separated the two germline ends.

This sequence joins TRBV28 and TRBJ2-7; 8 bases match TRBD2. V trimming: 6 bases; J trimming: 1 base; junction bases outside the gene matches: 8. Per germline, CDR1 MDHEN and CDR2 SYDVKM. This CDR3 contains 15 residues. The CDR3 DNA reads as TGTGCCAGCAGGTCGGGGGGGACGGCTTCCTACGAGCAGTACTTC. It translates to CASRSGGTASYEQYF.

The count of this clone is one. The chain has TRBV18 and TRBJ2-6; D is ambiguous. Germline V gene sequence: CDR1 KGHSH, CDR2 LQKENI. This CDR3 spans 16 amino acids. The V and J ends lost 6 bases and 1 base respectively, with 13 bases between them. CDR3 loop: CASSLDRRSGANVLTF. In DNA, the CDR3 is TGTGCCAGCTCGCTGGACCGCAGGTCTGGGGCCAACGTCCTGACTTTC.

The chain carries TRBV29-1 and TRBJ2-3; no definite D call. The CDR3 has 15 amino acids. Germline V gene data show CDR1 as SQVTM and CDR2 as ANQGSEA. V lost 0 bases to trimming and J lost 4 bases, with 14 bases between them. The CDR3 here is CSVEEQHTRADTQYF. The CDR3 DNA reads TGCAGCGTTGAAGAACAGCACACCCGAGCAGATACGCAGTATTTT.

This clone was detected only a few times. The chain joins TRBV27 to TRBJ1-2; no clear D. Per the germline V gene, CDR1 is MNHEY and CDR2 is SMNVEV (reference sequence). This CDR3 has 15 residues. V gave up 5 bases and J gave up 6 bases, with 19 bases separating them. CDR3 bases: TGTGCCAGCAGTCGACGGCAGCGAACAAAGGATGGCTACACCTTC. Protein: CASSRRQRTKDGYTF.

This chain joins TRBV18 and TRBJ1-5, with D perhaps matching TRBD1 (6 bases). Trimming took off 3 bases at V and 0 bases at J, with 12 bases between the two ends. CDR1 and CDR2 from the germline V gene are KGHSH and LQKENI. The CDR3 is 16 amino acids. The CDR3: CASSPGTTRSNQPQHF. The CDR3 DNA is TGTGCCAGCTCACCTGGGACAACCCGTAGCAATCAGCCCCAGCATTTT.

The chain carries TRBV20-1 and TRBJ2-7, with D tentatively TRBD1 (5 bases). Germline values: CDR1 DFQATT, CDR2 SNEGSKA (reference sequence). With 7 bases removed from V and 3 bases from J, the gap between germline ends came to 10 bases. The CDR3 is made up of 11 amino acids. CDR3 DNA sequence: TGCAGTGGGGTAGGGGTCTACGAGCAGTACTTC. This gives the protein CSGVGVYEQYF.

This chain connects TRBV7-3 to TRBJ1-2; no firm D call. Germline CDR1 reads SGHTA; CDR2 reads FQGTGA. The CDR3 sequence is 17 residues long. V lost 5 bases and J lost 6, with 25 bases in between. Written as DNA, the CDR3 is TGTGCCAGCAGCCTCGTGGTTAAGCCCTCCTTATCCCATGGCTACACCTTC. Protein sequence: CASSLVVKPSLSHGYTF.

This rearrangement joins TRBV5-6 to TRBJ1-2, with a weak D call TRBD1 (6 bases). V gave up 1 base and J gave up 0 bases, with 16 bases separating them. Germline V gene data show CDR1 as SGHDT and CDR2 as YYEEEE. The CDR3 has 17 amino acids. The CDR3 DNA follows: TGTGCCAGCAGCTTGAGTGGCGCCTGGGGGCCTAACTATGGCTACACCTTC. It codes for CASSLSGAWGPNYGYTF.

The chain recombines TRBV15 with TRBJ2-7; D gene ambiguous. The V end lost 0 bases, the J end lost 4 bases, and 7 bases lay between the germline ends. CDR3 length equals 13 residues. CDR1 and CDR2 from the germline V gene are LNHNV and YYDKDF (reference sequence). The DNA for the CDR3 is TGTGCCACCAGCAGAGATAGAAGGTACGAGCAGTACTTC. Translation: CATSRDRRYEQYF.

This clone was found many times. The J gene is TRBJ1-2, the V gene TRBV27; D ambiguous. There are 13 residues in the CDR3. V was cut by 5 bases and J by 4 bases, with 11 bases left in between. Germline loops: CDR1 MNHEY, CDR2 SMNVEV (reference sequence). The CDR3 sequence is CASSHKKSYGYTF. The CDR3 DNA reads TGTGCCAGCAGTCACAAGAAAAGCTATGGCTACACCTTC.

V and J are TRBV4-1 and TRBJ1-3; D possibly corresponds to TRBD1 (5 bases). With 3 bases removed from V and 2 bases from J, the gap between germline ends came to 17 bases. This CDR3 has 17 amino acids. CDR1 and CDR2 from the germline V gene are MGHRA and YSYEKL. CDR3 nucleotides: TGCGCCAGCAGCCAGAACGTCCAGGGCCTACCTGGAAACACCATATATTTT. Residues: CASSQNVQGLPGNTIYF.

This sequence joins TRBV6-6 and TRBJ2-3; D possibly matches TRBD1 or TRBD2 (5 bases each). Germline V gene data show CDR1 as MNHNY and CDR2 as SVGAGI (reference sequence). The CDR3 contains 15 residues. Trimming shortened V by 2 bases and J by 4 bases, and 13 bases separated the two germline ends. The chain's CDR3 is CASSYLGTKSDTQYF. CDR3 DNA: TGTGCCAGCAGTTACCTCGGGACGAAGTCAGATACGCAGTATTTT.

This clone was seen once. The rearrangement joins TRBV5-1 to TRBJ1-1, with D possibly being TRBD1 (5 bases). V dropped 5 bases and J dropped 4 bases, with 12 bases sitting between them. Looked up from germline, CDR1 is SGHRS and CDR2 is YFSETQ. This CDR3 spans 13 amino acids. The CDR3 bases are TGCGCCAGCAGTAGTCAGGGACTCACTGAAGCTTTCTTT. Amino acids: CASSSQGLTEAFF.

The V gene is TRBV19, the J gene TRBJ2-3; TRBD2 matches 9 bases. The CDR3 runs 16 residues. Germline assignment: CDR1 LNHDA and CDR2 SQIVND (reference sequence). The V gene end was trimmed by 6 bases and the J gene end by 4 bases; junction bases not matched to a gene: 11. The DNA of the CDR3 is TGTGCCAGTAGCAATATCGGTAGCGGGAGTGCAGATACGCAGTATTTT. It is translated as CASSNIGSGSADTQYF.

This clone showed up many times. Within the sample, other DNA sequences also encode this same CDR3. V usage is TRBV5-1 and J usage is TRBJ2-1; no firm D call. Germline V gene sequence: CDR1 SGHRS, CDR2 YFSETQ. CDR3 length: 15 amino acids. The ends were cut back, 4 bases at V and 3 bases at J, with 14 bases in the middle. The CDR3 bases are TGCGCCAGCAGCCCTGACTCCGTGGGCTACAATGAGCAGTTCTTC. This gives the protein CASSPDSVGYNEQFF.